This TCR beta chain was retrieved from a study of PD-L1 blockade in urothelial cancer. Study background: After treatment start, blood was analyzed at 3 weeks (second dose) and at 6 weeks. T cell content in blood samples showed a median of about 140,000. Whole-study results and caveats: Stronger expansion of tumor-associated clones in blood at 3 weeks distinguished durable-benefit patients.

This CDR3 spans 14 amino acids. CDR1 is SGHRS, CDR2 YFSETQ, per germline. V lost 2 bases and J lost 4, with 9 bases in between. About this clone itself: Its target is not known.

Libraries were prepared by immunoSEQ multiplex PCR; TCRdb keeps only in-frame clonotypes and omits some of them. The sample comprises 55,000 to 70,000 clones, roughly 82% of which are singletons, and 3.5% to 5.5% rests with the top ten. The chain joins TRBV5-1 to TRBJ1-4; a weak D match, TRBD1 (5 bases). The sample was PBMCs, taken around atezolizumab (anti-PD-L1) treatment. This clonotype was obtained from a man between 65 and 85 years old with urothelial cancer. The CDR3: CASSFRQGNEKLFF. CDR3 sequence (DNA): TGCGCCAGCAGCTTCAGGCAGGGTAATGAAAAACTGTTTTTT.